These T cell receptor beta chains were read from a single sample in a study of T-cell memory formation after mild COVID-19. Via MiXCR, TCRdb re-called the 5' RACE reads, giving one row per CDR3 protein. The repertoire holds a few hundred thousand distinct CDR3 sequences, with about 15% as singletons. Sequencing was carried out using PBMCs or a T cell subset sorted from them (not recorded which). Every receptor here comes from a man aged 18 to 35 who had mild COVID-19 (a few samples of this study predate the infection). Cell type and time point are not known. The CDR3 runs from the conserved cysteine through the conserved F or W. A D gene is named only where the DNA matches it firmly. Size tells how often a clone was seen (once, few, many) or the class of an expanded clone, and some rows leave it out.

- | TRBJ1-2 | TRBV6-5 | TRBD1 | CASGTGYGYTF | TGTGCCAGCGGGACAGGCTATGGCTACACCTTC
few | TRBJ2-2 | TRBV7-2 | TRBD1 | CASTSTGSGELFF | TGTGCCAGCACCTCGACAGGGAGCGGGGAGCTGTTTTTT
few | TRBJ1-1 | TRBV11-1 | - | CASSGTRTVEAFF | TGTGCCAGCAGCGGAACGAGGACGGTTGAAGCTTTCTTT
- | TRBJ1-5 | TRBV3-1 | TRBD1 | CASSLGQVSQPQHF | TGTGCCAGCAGCCTCGGACAGGTCAGTCAGCCCCAGCATTTT
- | TRBJ1-1 | TRBV9 | TRBD1 | CASSVSTGANTEAFF | TGTGCCAGCAGCGTAAGCACAGGGGCGAACACTGAAGCTTTCTTT
few | TRBJ2-5 | TRBV5-1 | - | CASSSAQLRQETQYF | TGCGCCAGCAGCTCGGCCCAACTAAGACAAGAGACCCAGTACTTC
many | TRBJ2-3 | TRBV20-1 | - | CSTAISFTDTQYF | TGCAGTACTGCGATTAGCTTCACAGATACGCAGTATTTT
few | TRBJ1-6 | TRBV2 | TRBD1 | CASRGTGPSPLHF | TGTGCCAGCAGGGGGACAGGGCCTTCACCCCTCCACTTT
- | TRBJ2-2 | TRBV6-2/TRBV6-3 | TRBD1 | CASGRTGGTGELFF | TGTGCCAGCGGAAGGACAGGGGGCACCGGGGAGCTGTTTTTT
- | TRBJ1-1 | TRBV12-3/TRBV12-4 | - | CASSHFGLNTEAFF | TGTGCCAGCAGCCACTTCGGACTGAACACTGAAGCTTTCTTT
few | TRBJ2-5 | TRBV12-5 | - | CASLLGAEETQYF | TGTGCTAGCCTCCTGGGGGCAGAAGAGACCCAGTACTTC
few | TRBJ1-1 | TRBV6-5 | - | CASSAQLWTEAFF | TGTGCCAGCAGTGCCCAACTATGGACTGAAGCTTTCTTT
few | TRBJ1-1 | TRBV20-1 | - | CSARAGFDTEAFF | TGCAGTGCTAGAGCGGGGTTTGACACTGAAGCTTTCTTT
many | TRBJ1-4 | TRBV10-3 | - | CAIGSEGEKLFF | TGTGCCATAGGTTCGGAGGGTGAAAAACTGTTTTTT
many | TRBJ1-6 | TRBV28 | TRBD1 | CASIESGQGKSLHF | TGTGCCAGCATTGAGTCGGGACAGGGAAAATCCCTCCACTTT
few | TRBJ1-1 | TRBV5-1 | - | CASSDQGQNTEAFF | TGCGCCAGCAGCGACCAAGGACAGAACACTGAAGCTTTCTTT
few | TRBJ2-2 | TRBV3-1 | - | CASSQGVGELFF | TGTGCCAGCAGCCAAGGAGTCGGGGAGCTGTTTTTT
- | TRBJ2-1 | TRBV5-1 | TRBD2 | CASSPGTSGGESDEQFF | TGCGCCAGCAGCCCCGGGACTAGCGGGGGGGAGAGTGATGAGCAGTTCTTC
- | TRBJ2-5 | TRBV7-8 | - | CASSPRVAATGETQYF | TGTGCCAGCAGCCCAAGGGTGGCCGCAACCGGTGAGACCCAGTACTTC
- | TRBJ2-3 | TRBV11-2 | - | CASSHRRRRTDTQYF | TGTGCCAGCAGTCACCGCCGGCGACGCACAGATACGCAGTATTTT
- | TRBJ1-1 | TRBV13 | - | CASSLTTEAFF | TGTGCCAGCAGCTTAACTACTGAAGCTTTCTTT
few | TRBJ1-2 | TRBV7-2 | - | CASSPGGRNYGYTF | TGTGCCAGCAGCCCCGGGGGGCGGAACTATGGCTACACCTTC
- | TRBJ2-3 | TRBV15 | - | CATSRDPAEGGTDTQYF | TGTGCCACCAGCAGAGATCCGGCTGAGGGGGGCACAGATACGCAGTATTTT
few | TRBJ2-6 | TRBV7-8 | TRBD2 | CASSPPPWTSGGKGLSGANVLTF | TGTGCCAGCAGCCCGCCCCCTTGGACTAGCGGGGGGAAGGGCCTCTCTGGGGCCAACGTCCTGACTTTC
few | TRBJ2-5 | TRBV28 | - | CASSFIGETQYF | TGTGCCAGCAGTTTCATCGGAGAGACCCAGTACTTC
- | TRBJ2-3 | TRBV6-2/TRBV6-3 | - | CASSPWTPSSTDTQYF | TGTGCCAGCAGTCCGTGGACCCCGTCTAGCACAGATACGCAGTATTTT
few | TRBJ2-4 | TRBV6-1 | - | CASSAPGVNIQYF | TGTGCCAGCAGTGCGCCAGGGGTAAACATTCAGTACTTC
many | TRBJ1-2 | TRBV18 | - | CASSPDGARLRSAFNYGYTF | TGTGCCAGCTCACCGGACGGAGCACGCCTGAGATCAGCTTTTAACTATGGCTACACCTTC
- | TRBJ2-6 | TRBV7-2 | - | CASSLYSGSGANVLTF | TGTGCCAGCAGCTTATATTCAGGCTCTGGGGCCAACGTCCTGACTTTC
many | TRBJ1-1 | TRBV5-1 | TRBD1 | CASSGTGGDTEAFF | TGCGCCAGCAGTGGGACAGGGGGAGACACTGAAGCTTTCTTT
few | TRBJ1-5 | TRBV4-1 | - | CASSQEVTYGNQPQHF | TGCGCCAGCAGCCAAGAGGTTACGTATGGAAATCAGCCCCAGCATTTT
many | TRBJ2-5 | TRBV28 | - | CASSFPAQETQYF | TGTGCCAGCAGTTTTCCGGCCCAAGAGACCCAGTACTTC